The 26 T cell receptor beta chains reported below all come from one sample, sequenced in a study of cytomegalovirus exposure and HLA in healthy donors. Measured with immunoSEQ multiplex PCR; TCRdb has only the in-frame clones, and not every one. The repertoire holds about 260,000 clones, with about 90% as singletons. The sample taken for sequencing was PBMCs. The origin of the receptors is a woman aged 25-40 years in good health and CMV-seronegative.

The V gene is TRBV7-3, the J gene TRBJ2-1, with a weak D call TRBD1 (5 bases). This CDR3 is 16 amino acids long. Trimming took off 5 bases at V and 1 base at J, with 15 bases between the two ends. The V gene's germline CDR1 is SGHTA and CDR2 FQGTGA. In DNA, the CDR3 is TGTGCCAGCAGCAGTCCAGGGTTCCCGTCCTACAATGAGCAGTTCTTC. Protein product: CASSSPGFPSYNEQFF. Using reference TRBV7-3 and TRBJ2-1 for the parts outside the CDR3, the full variable domain is GAGVSQTPSNKVTEKGKYVELRCDPISGHTALYWYRQSLGQGPEFLIYFQGTGAADDSGLPNDRFFAVRPEGSVSTLKIQRTERGDSAVYLCASSSPGFPSYNEQFFGPGTRLTVL.

The V call is TRBV4-1, the J call TRBJ1-5; D uncertain. The CDR3 contains 15 residues. V was cut by 1 base and J by 1 base, with 8 bases left in between. CDR1 is MGHRA and CDR2 is YSYEKL in the germline V gene. The CDR3 DNA reads TGCGCCAGCAGCCAAGTCCGGGCCAGCAATCAGCCCCAGCATTTT. Amino acids: CASSQVRASNQPQHF.

The chain has TRBV7-2 and TRBJ2-7; no clear D. The CDR3 loop spans 12 amino acids. Germline CDR1 is SGHTA and CDR2 is FQGNSA. Deletions cut 4 bases from V and 4 bases from J, with 8 bases between. The CDR3: CASSSSEYEQYF. The CDR3 nucleotides are TGTGCCAGCAGCTCGTCGGAATACGAGCAGTACTTC.

V and J are TRBV7-8 and TRBJ2-1, with 10 nucleotides matching TRBD1. Germline CDR1 and CDR2: SGHVS and FQNEAQ. CDR3 size: 16 residues. V was clipped by 4 bases and J by 8 bases; unmatched bases: 11. The DNA of the CDR3 is TGTGCCAGCAGCTCATGGGGACAGGGGTCAAGGGATGAGCAGTTCTTC. Translating it yields CASSSWGQGSRDEQFF.

Only one count was recorded for this clone. The genes are TRBV13 and TRBJ2-5; D gene uncertain. Germline lookup yields CDR1 PRHDT and CDR2 FYEKMQ (reference sequence). The V end was cut by 2 bases, the J end by 3 bases, with 1 base between. CDR3 length: 11 residues. The DNA of the CDR3 is TGTGCCAGCAGCTTAAAAGAGACCCAGTACTTC. This gives the protein CASSLKETQYF.

This clone was observed a single time. The chain links TRBV11-2 to TRBJ2-2, with D tentatively TRBD1 or TRBD2 (5 bases each). V was clipped by 5 bases and J by 5 bases, with 9 bases between them. The CDR3 extends over 13 amino acids. Germline CDR1 SGHAT, CDR2 FQNNGV. This chain's CDR3 is CASSLGDTGELFF. The CDR3 DNA follows: TGTGCCAGCAGCCTGGGGGATACCGGGGAGCTGTTTTTT. Variable domain in full (rest from reference TRBV11-2 and TRBJ2-2): EAGVAQSPRYKIIEKRQSVAFWCNPISGHATLYWYQQILGQGPKLLIQFQNNGVVDDSQLPKDRFSAERLKGVDSTLKIQPAKLEDSAVYLCASSLGDTGELFFGEGSRLTVL.

The CDR3 DNA sequence: TGTGCCAGTAGTATAGACGGGAGCGCCCCGGATGCCTACAATGAGCAGTTCTTC. Residues: CASSIDGSAPDAYNEQFF. The rearrangement joins TRBV19 to TRBJ2-1; tentatively, D is TRBD2 (6 bases). The germline gives CDR1 LNHDA, CDR2 SQIVND (reference sequence). Trimming removed 0 bases from V and 2 bases from J, with 17 bases in between. The CDR3 runs to 18 residues.

J is TRBJ2-1 and V is TRBV2, with D perhaps given as TRBD1 or TRBD2 (6 bases each). Trimming took off 10 bases at V and 4 bases at J, with 20 bases between the two ends. This CDR3 contains 15 residues. In germline, CDR1 is SNHLY, CDR2 FYNNEI. The CDR3 region has the DNA TGTGCCACCATATACGACGGAGGGGGGTACAATGAGCAGTTCTTC. As protein: CATIYDGGGYNEQFF.

This chain links TRBV27 with TRBJ1-5; D not certain. The CDR3 covers 13 residues. V dropped 10 bases and J dropped 6 bases, with 16 bases sitting between them. The germline CDR1 and CDR2 sequences are MNHEY and SMNVEV (reference sequence). This chain's CDR3 is CATKEGFGQPQHF. The DNA for the CDR3 is TGTGCCACCAAGGAAGGGTTTGGTCAGCCCCAGCATTTT.

The chain recombines TRBV7-9 with TRBJ1-2; D remains unclear. This CDR3 has 14 residues. The germline V and J ends were trimmed by 1 base and 5 bases, with 11 bases remaining between them. Germline V CDR1 and CDR2: SEHNR, FQNEAQ (reference sequence). The CDR3 protein is CASSLGGEFYGYTF. The CDR3 bases are TGTGCCAGCAGCTTAGGAGGAGAGTTTTATGGCTACACCTTC.

CDR3 amino acids: CASYNGRNSYEQYF. The CDR3 coding sequence is TGTGCCAGCTATAACGGGAGGAACTCCTACGAGCAGTACTTC. The rearrangement joins TRBV28 to TRBJ2-7, with 7 bases identical to TRBD2. J lost 0 bases, V lost 8 bases, and 7 bases had no gene match. CDR3 size: 14 residues. CDR1 is MDHEN and CDR2 is SYDVKM in the germline V gene.

A single count supports this clone. The chain combines TRBV9 with TRBJ2-3; D uncertain. The CDR3 totals 15 residues. Looked up from germline, CDR1 is SGDLS and CDR2 is YYNGEE. Trimming removed 3 bases at V and 6 bases at J, with 17 bases between. The CDR3, as DNA: TGTGCCAGCAGCGGCCGGGCCCTCCCACAGGATACGCAGTATTTT. This encodes CASSGRALPQDTQYF.

The rearrangement uses TRBV7-3 and TRBJ2-2; 9 positions agree with TRBD1. Germline CDR1 is SGHTA and CDR2 is FQGTGA. Losses at the gene ends were 7 bases for V and 5 bases for J; bases not matched to a gene: 5. This CDR3 contains 14 residues. The CDR3 here is CASKRDRETGELFF. Written as DNA, the CDR3 is TGTGCCAGCAAAAGGGACAGGGAAACCGGGGAGCTGTTTTTT.

The chain combines TRBV27 with TRBJ1-2; D possibly corresponds to TRBD1 (6 bases). The CDR3 consists of 18 residues. Per germline, CDR1 MNHEY and CDR2 SMNVEV (reference sequence). Trimming took off 3 bases at V and 0 bases at J, with 20 bases between the two ends. CDR3 amino acids: CASSFRLGGHTANYGYTF. The CDR3 nucleotides are TGTGCCAGCAGTTTTAGATTGGGGGGACACACAGCTAACTATGGCTACACCTTC.

The genes are TRBV6-5 and TRBJ2-5; D unresolved. CDR3 length: 14 amino acids. With 6 bases removed from V and 2 bases from J, the gap between germline ends came to 13 bases. Germline loops: CDR1 MNHEY, CDR2 SVGAGI. CDR3 sequence (DNA): TGTGCCAGCAGGGGGTTGGCCAATCAAGAGACCCAGTACTTC. Translating it yields CASRGLANQETQYF.

The chain combines TRBV9 with TRBJ2-3; 7 positions match TRBD2. The CDR3 contains 16 residues. Germline loops: CDR1 SGDLS, CDR2 YYNGEE. V trimming: 0 bases; J trimming: 6 bases; junction bases outside the gene matches: 10. In DNA, the CDR3 is TGTGCCAGCAGCGTAGAGGTGGGCGGGAGTCCGGATACGCAGTATTTT. It translates to CASSVEVGGSPDTQYF.

This clone has only one observation. The chain uses TRBV5-6 and TRBJ2-1; D gene ambiguous. CDR3 length: 13 amino acids. The germline gives CDR1 SGHDT, CDR2 YYEEEE. Trimming pared 0 bases from V and 9 bases from J, leaving 10 bases between. In nucleotides, the CDR3 is TGTGCCAGCAGCTTGGCCGTTACGGGTGAGCAGTTCTTC. As protein: CASSLAVTGEQFF.

The chain recombines TRBV6-5 with TRBJ2-7; 10 bases align to TRBD1. Unmatched junction bases numbered 3, after V lost 2 bases and J lost 2 bases. Germline assignment: CDR1 MNHEY and CDR2 SVGAGI. The CDR3 length is 15 residues. The CDR3 coding sequence is TGTGCCAGCAGTTACGGGGGGACAGGGGCCTACGAGCAGTACTTC. Translation gives CASSYGGTGAYEQYF.

This clone was seen only once. CDR3 loop: CASSLASGSYEQFF. CDR3 DNA sequence: TGCGCCAGCAGCTTGGCTAGCGGGAGCTATGAGCAGTTCTTC. The V gene is TRBV5-1, the J gene TRBJ2-1, with 10 nucleotides matching TRBD2. Germline loops: CDR1 SGHRS, CDR2 YFSETQ. V was pared by 0 bases and J by 8 bases, with 2 bases of the junction left unmatched. The CDR3 is 14 amino acids.

This clone came up once. The chain couples TRBV5-1 to TRBJ2-3; the D gene is possibly TRBD1 (6 bases). The CDR3 runs to 13 residues. CDR1 is SGHRS and CDR2 is YFSETQ in the germline V gene. V lost 0 bases and J 4 bases, leaving 6 bases between the germline ends. CDR3 loop: CASSLGGPDTQYF. CDR3 nucleotide sequence: TGCGCCAGCAGCTTGGGGGGGCCAGATACGCAGTATTTT.

The J gene is TRBJ2-7, the V gene TRBV11-2; 15 bases line up with TRBD2. The CDR3 sequence is 19 residues long. Germline CDR1 and CDR2: SGHAT and FQNNGV. Trimming at V came to 4 bases and at J to 9 bases, leaving 19 bases not matched to a gene. The CDR3: CASSSSDRVRTSGRAAQYF. The CDR3 coding sequence is TGTGCCAGCAGCTCATCCGACAGGGTGCGGACTAGCGGGAGGGCAGCGCAGTACTTC.

V usage is TRBV15 and J usage is TRBJ1-1, with D perhaps matching TRBD1 (6 bases). CDR3 length equals 16 residues. CDR1 is LNHNV and CDR2 is YYDKDF in the germline V gene (reference sequence). The V end lost 5 bases, the J end lost 4 bases, and 20 bases lay between the germline ends. In DNA form, the CDR3 reads TGTGCCACCAGCGGATTAGGGGGGGGACGGACCACTGAAGCTTTCTTT. This encodes CATSGLGGGRTTEAFF.

This sequence joins TRBV18 and TRBJ2-1; 9 bases are shared with TRBD2. CDR3 length: 19 amino acids. V lost 4 bases, J lost 0 bases, and 13 bases stayed unmatched. The germline gives CDR1 KGHSH, CDR2 LQKENI. For the CDR3, the DNA is TGTGCCAGCTCACTCGGGACTAGCCACGACCTAAGCTCCTACAATGAGCAGTTCTTC. Translating it yields CASSLGTSHDLSSYNEQFF.

V gene TRBV16 combines with J gene TRBJ1-2; 7 nucleotides agree with TRBD1. The germline V gene encodes CDR1 KGHSY and CDR2 FQNENV. The trim removed 4 bases at V and 2 bases at J, leaving 10 bases unmatched. The CDR3 extends over 16 amino acids. The CDR3 loop reads CASSRQGGVENYGYTF. The CDR3, as DNA: TGTGCCAGCAGCCGACAGGGAGGTGTGGAAAACTATGGCTACACCTTC. Using reference TRBV16 and TRBJ1-2 for the parts outside the CDR3, the full variable domain is GEEVAQTPKHLVRGEGQKAKLYCAPIKGHSYVFWYQQVLKNEFKFLISFQNENVFDETGMPKERFSAKCLPNSPCSLEIQATKLEDSAVYFCASSRQGGVENYGYTFGSGTRLTVV.

The chain links TRBV7-2 to TRBJ2-7; D is undetermined. The CDR3 length is 15 residues. In germline, CDR1 is SGHTA, CDR2 FQGNSA. V was clipped by 4 bases and J by 3 bases, with 16 bases between them. This chain's CDR3 is CASSSDPYRFYEQYF. For the CDR3, the DNA is TGTGCCAGCAGCTCCGACCCCTACCGATTCTACGAGCAGTACTTC.

The rearrangement uses TRBV4-3 and TRBJ2-5; 11 bases align to TRBD1. Trimming took 0 bases from V and 1 from J; bases not matched to a gene: 10. This CDR3 has 19 amino acids. Germline assignment: CDR1 LGHNA and CDR2 YSLEER. CDR3 sequence reads: CASSQEFLAGTGGQETQYF. CDR3 sequence (DNA): TGCGCCAGCAGCCAAGAGTTCCTAGCCGGGACAGGGGGCCAAGAGACCCAGTACTTC.